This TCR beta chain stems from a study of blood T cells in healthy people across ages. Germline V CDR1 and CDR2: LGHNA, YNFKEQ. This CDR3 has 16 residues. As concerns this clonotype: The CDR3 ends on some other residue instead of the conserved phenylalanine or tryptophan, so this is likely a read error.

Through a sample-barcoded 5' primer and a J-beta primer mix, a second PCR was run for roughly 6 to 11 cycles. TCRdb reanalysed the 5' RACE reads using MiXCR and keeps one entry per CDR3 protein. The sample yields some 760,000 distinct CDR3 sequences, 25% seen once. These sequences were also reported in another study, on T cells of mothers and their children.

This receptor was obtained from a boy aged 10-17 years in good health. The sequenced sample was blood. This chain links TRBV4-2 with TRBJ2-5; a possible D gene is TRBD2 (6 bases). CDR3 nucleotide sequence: TGTACCAGCAGCCAAGGCCCTCGGGACTACCAAGAGACCCAGTACCTC. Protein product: CTSSQGPRDYQETQYL.